The clone carrying this T cell receptor beta chain was found once. Assay: immunoSEQ multiplex PCR; the TCRdb copy retains only in-frame clones and omits some. This repertoire shows 220,000 or so clones, 75% to 90% found once; its top ten account for roughly 8.2%. CDR3 length: 15 residues. The V segment lost 3 bases and the J segment 5 bases; nucleotides outside the gene matches: 10. Germline lookup yields CDR1 DFQATT and CDR2 SNEGSKA (reference sequence). The data were taken from a study of blood T cell repertoires in COVID-19. Looking at the study overall: Collection of acute and convalescent COVID-19 samples took place in the United States, Italy and Spain. PBMCs, B-cell-depleted T cells, or T cells were the source of the cDNA or gDNA that made up the material.

The chain links TRBV20-1 to TRBJ2-1, with 7 bases matching TRBD2. Sequenced input: peripheral blood. The TCR comes from an elderly woman with COVID-19, enrolled during active disease. For the CDR3, the DNA is TGCAGTGCTAGTGACCCTTCGCGGGAGAACAATGAGCAGTTCTTC. Protein: CSASDPSRENNEQFF.